Below are 17 T cell receptor beta chains sequenced from a single sample in a study of graft-versus-host responses after intestinal transplantation. Their target antigens are unknown. Clones were sequenced by immunoSEQ multiplex PCR, and TCRdb holds only the in-frame ones, with some missing. The sample lists some 90,000 clones, approximately 87% occurring once. The sample here was unstimulated CD4+ T cells sorted from spleen or lymph node cells, taken before intestinal transplant. These TCRs come from a human donor who received an intestinal transplant.

The chain is built from TRBV5-1 and TRBJ1-1; weak D call: TRBD1 (5 bases). Germline V gene lookup returns CDR1 SGHRS and CDR2 YFSETQ. The CDR3 runs to 13 residues. V lost 5 bases and J lost 7, with 15 bases in between. DNA for the CDR3: TGCGCCAGCAGTTCCACCTCAGGGATTGAAGCTTTCTTT. It codes for CASSSTSGIEAFF.

This chain uses TRBV6-6 with TRBJ2-1, with a weak D call TRBD1 (5 bases). Germline values: CDR1 MNHNY, CDR2 SVGAGI (reference sequence). Trimming removed 5 bases from V and 0 bases from J, with 14 bases in between. The CDR3 has 16 amino acids. The CDR3 loop reads CASSARGDSSYNEQFF. The CDR3 nucleotides are TGTGCCAGCAGTGCCCGCGGCGACAGCTCCTACAATGAGCAGTTCTTC.

The chain joins TRBV7-9 to TRBJ1-3; D uncertain. CDR3 length: 14 residues. V lost 5 bases and J lost 3, with 11 bases in between. The V gene's germline CDR1 is SEHNR and CDR2 FQNEAQ (reference sequence). CDR3 coding DNA: TGTGCCAGCAGCCCCTCGGGTGGTGGAAACACCATATATTTT. Residues: CASSPSGGGNTIYF.

This clone was observed a few times. The chain joins TRBV29-1 to TRBJ1-5; D perhaps matches TRBD1 (5 bases). The ends were cut back, 4 bases at V and 0 bases at J, with 10 bases in the middle. The CDR3 contains 14 residues. Germline assignment: CDR1 SQVTM and CDR2 ANQGSEA. The CDR3 bases are TGCAGCGTTGGTTCAGGGTATAGCAATCAGCCCCAGCATTTT. This gives the protein CSVGSGYSNQPQHF.

The V call is TRBV7-3, the J call TRBJ2-3; TRBD2 matches at 7 bases. Germline loops: CDR1 SGHTA, CDR2 FQGTGA. V lost 4 bases, J lost 3 bases, and 7 bases stayed unmatched. CDR3 length: 15 residues. The CDR3 reads CASSSQRGRTDTQYF. In DNA, the CDR3 is TGTGCCAGCAGCTCCCAGCGGGGCCGGACAGATACGCAGTATTTT.

The rearrangement joins TRBV6-1 to TRBJ1-2; no definite D call. V shed 6 bases and J shed 3 bases, with 11 bases lying between them. This CDR3 comprises 13 residues. CDR1 and CDR2 (germline): MNHNS, SASEGT. In DNA form, the CDR3 reads TGTGCCAGCAGGGGCAGGACTCACTATGGCTACACCTTC. This codes for CASRGRTHYGYTF.

J is TRBJ1-5 and V is TRBV2; 7 nucleotides match TRBD1. Germline V lookup: CDR1 SNHLY, CDR2 FYNNEI. V gave up 7 bases and J gave up 5 bases; unmatched junction bases: 11. There are 15 residues in the CDR3. The CDR3 DNA follows: TGTGCCAGCAATACAGGGGACTCTTCCCATCAGCCCCAGCATTTT. As protein: CASNTGDSSHQPQHF. The full variable domain, completed using reference TRBV2 and TRBJ1-5, is EPEVTQTPSHQVTQMGQEVILRCVPISNHLYFYWYRQILGQKVEFLVSFYNNEISEKSEIFDDQFSVERPDGSNFTLKIRSTKLEDSAMYFCASNTGDSSHQPQHFGDGTRLSIL.

The chain recombines TRBV7-9 with TRBJ1-2; D might be TRBD1 (6 bases). The CDR3 loop spans 14 amino acids. Trimming cost V 4 bases and J 8 bases, with 17 bases left between them. Germline values: CDR1 SEHNR, CDR2 FQNEAQ (reference sequence). CDR3 DNA: TGTGCCAGCAGCTACGAAACAGGGCTGGGCGGCTACACCTTC. Its protein product is CASSYETGLGGYTF.

The chain has TRBV27 and TRBJ2-2; tentatively, D is TRBD2 (5 bases). V was pared by 8 bases and J by 8 bases, with 12 bases between. Germline CDR1 MNHEY, CDR2 SMNVEV (reference sequence). The CDR3 runs 12 residues. In DNA form, the CDR3 reads TGTGCCAGCCGTGCCCGGGGTGGGGAGCTGTTTTTT. Translation gives CASRARGGELFF.

The chain recombines TRBV18 with TRBJ1-5; 7 bases line up with TRBD1. CDR1 KGHSH and CDR2 LQKENI come from the germline V gene. With V trimmed by 1 base and J by 4 bases, 4 bases remained unmatched. The CDR3 is 15 amino acids. The CDR3 is CASSPQGAGNQPQHF. Written as DNA, the CDR3 is TGTGCCAGCTCACCACAGGGGGCGGGAAATCAGCCCCAGCATTTT.

The V call is TRBV6-5, the J call TRBJ2-3; 8 bases are shared with TRBD1. V gave up 6 bases and J gave up 5 bases; unmatched junction bases: 10. The CDR3 spans 15 residues. Germline CDR1 reads MNHEY; CDR2 reads SVGAGI. CDR3: CASRPDRGVKDTQYF. The CDR3 DNA reads TGTGCCAGCAGACCAGACAGGGGCGTGAAAGATACGCAGTATTTT.

V and J are TRBV20-1 and TRBJ2-5; D is unclear. V was trimmed by 6 bases and J by 5 bases, leaving 4 bases between them. The CDR3 contains 9 residues. In germline, CDR1 is DFQATT, CDR2 SNEGSKA (reference sequence). DNA of the CDR3: TGCAGTGCCGGGGAGACCCAGTACTTC. Residues: CSAGETQYF.

V and J are TRBV19 and TRBJ2-3; possible D gene TRBD2, 5 bases. CDR1 is LNHDA and CDR2 is SQIVND in the germline V gene (reference sequence). Trimming removed 1 base from V and 3 bases from J, with 8 bases in between. This CDR3 has 14 amino acids. The CDR3 nucleotides read TGTGCCAGTAGTATAGCGGGGTGGACAGATACGCAGTATTTT. Its protein product is CASSIAGWTDTQYF.

This chain uses TRBV6-6 with TRBJ1-1, with D possibly TRBD1 on 6 matching bases. Trimming stripped 2 bases from V and 0 bases from J, with 10 bases between. Germline CDR1 MNHNY, CDR2 SVGAGI (reference sequence). There are 15 residues in the CDR3. CDR3 residues: CASSYPTGMNTEAFF. The CDR3 DNA is TGTGCCAGCAGTTACCCGACAGGAATGAACACTGAAGCTTTCTTT.

This clone appeared once. The V call is TRBV11-2, the J call TRBJ1-1; D not resolved. The CDR3 length is 13 residues. Looked up from germline, CDR1 is SGHAT and CDR2 is FQNNGV. Trimming cost V 5 bases and J 6 bases, with 13 bases left between them. CDR3 nucleotide sequence: TGTGCCAGCAGCCTAAGTCTGCCCCCTGAAGCTTTCTTT. It specifies CASSLSLPPEAFF.

This chain's CDR3 is CASSLARNLNEKLFF. In nucleotides, the CDR3 is TGTGCCAGCAGCTTGGCCAGGAACCTTAATGAAAAACTGTTTTTT. The chain is built from TRBV5-6 and TRBJ1-4; no clear D. The CDR3 loop spans 15 amino acids. V lost 0 bases and J 4 bases, leaving 10 bases between the germline ends. CDR1 and CDR2 (germline): SGHDT, YYEEEE.

The chain combines TRBV6-5 with TRBJ2-4; TRBD2 agrees at 9 bases. J gave up 6 bases and V 2 bases, and 5 bases lay outside the gene matches. In germline, CDR1 is MNHEY, CDR2 SVGAGI. The CDR3 covers 15 residues. The CDR3 region has the DNA TGTGCCAGCAGTTACACTAGCGGGTCCCGAAACATTCAGTACTTC. Amino acid sequence: CASSYTSGSRNIQYF.